The 15 T cell receptor beta chains in this list originate from one sample, sequenced in a study of T cells in tuberculosis. Some clones are missing from TCRdb's copy, which holds only in-frame ones; the method was immunoSEQ multiplex PCR. This sample has about 33,000 clones, with roughly 90% found just once. The specimen sequenced was PBMCs. The receptors stem from a donor aged 10-29 years with latent tuberculosis or without tuberculosis infection. Some clones in this sample may be carry-over from other donors' samples.

The chain is built from TRBV6-5 and TRBJ1-5; 7 bases are a match to TRBD1. CDR1 is MNHEY, CDR2 SVGAGI, per germline. Unmatched junction bases numbered 5, after V lost 6 bases and J lost 0 bases. This CDR3 spans 15 amino acids. The CDR3 DNA reads as TGTGCCAGCAGCCGACAGGGTACTAGCAATCAGCCCCAGCATTTT. Translation: CASSRQGTSNQPQHF.

Turning to this clone: The sample carries other DNA sequences with the same CDR3. The chain has TRBV30 and TRBJ1-5; 7 bases align to TRBD1. This CDR3 is built from 14 residues. The ends lost 2 bases at V and 4 bases at J; junction bases unmatched: 5. Per germline, CDR1 GTSNPN and CDR2 SVGIG (reference sequence). In DNA form, the CDR3 reads TGTGCCTGGAGTCGGACAGGTCTTAATCAGCCCCAGCATTTT. Translation gives CAWSRTGLNQPQHF.

The chain has TRBV6-5 and TRBJ2-2, with 11 bases identical to TRBD1. The CDR3 sequence is 16 residues long. Germline CDR1 MNHEY, CDR2 SVGAGI. The V gene end was trimmed by 4 bases and the J gene end by 4 bases; junction bases not matched to a gene: 5. For the CDR3, the DNA is TGTGCCAGCAGTTCCGGGACAGGGGGTCGCACCGGGGAGCTGTTTTTT. It yields the protein CASSSGTGGRTGELFF.

The chain is built from TRBV2 and TRBJ2-1; the D gene is possibly TRBD1 (6 bases). CDR1 and CDR2 from the germline V gene are SNHLY and FYNNEI. The CDR3 contains 13 residues. The V gene lost 4 bases and the J gene lost 12 bases, with 16 bases spanning the gap. The CDR3 DNA reads as TGTGCCAGCAGTGCGGTGGACAGCTCTGGGCAGTTCTTC. It encodes CASSAVDSSGQFF.

The chain couples TRBV28 to TRBJ2-7; TRBD2 matches 13 bases. After removal of 10 bases from V and 0 bases from J, the junction contained 12 bases not matched to a gene. Germline CDR1 and CDR2: MDHEN and SYDVKM. CDR3 length: 17 amino acids. The CDR3: CATALPGLAGSSYEQYF. The DNA for the CDR3 is TGTGCCACGGCGTTACCGGGACTAGCGGGGAGCTCCTACGAGCAGTACTTC.

The V call is TRBV6-1, the J call TRBJ1-5, with 7 bases lining up with TRBD1. Per the germline V gene, CDR1 is MNHNS and CDR2 is SASEGT. The V and J ends lost 5 bases and 3 bases, in that order; junction bases with no gene match: 7. There are 15 residues in the CDR3. The CDR3 reads CASSSGGQNNQPQHF. The CDR3 DNA sequence: TGTGCCAGCAGTTCCGGGGGACAGAACAATCAGCCCCAGCATTTT.

The CDR3 loop reads CASLRGDTQYF. CDR3 nucleotides: TGTGCCAGTCTTCGCGGAGATACGCAGTATTTT. This chain uses TRBV25-1 with TRBJ2-3; D remains ambiguous. V lost 9 bases and J 5 bases, leaving 9 bases between the germline ends. Per germline, CDR1 MGHDK and CDR2 SYGVNS. The CDR3 runs to 11 residues.

This chain uses TRBV5-1 with TRBJ1-2, with 7 bases matching TRBD1. Germline V gene data show CDR1 as SGHRS and CDR2 as YFSETQ. This CDR3 has 14 amino acids. J lost 4 bases, V lost 0 bases, and 3 bases had no gene match. As DNA, the CDR3 is TGCGCCAGCAGCTTGGGACAGGGCACCTATGGCTACACCTTC. Translated: CASSLGQGTYGYTF.

The chain couples TRBV19 to TRBJ1-1; D unresolved. Germline V gene lookup returns CDR1 LNHDA and CDR2 SQIVND (reference sequence). This CDR3 contains 14 residues. V was clipped by 5 bases and J by 1 base, with 11 bases between them. CDR3 loop: CASSVPQKNTEAFF. The DNA of the CDR3 is TGTGCCAGTAGTGTTCCTCAGAAGAACACTGAAGCTTTCTTT.

The gene calls are TRBV19 and TRBJ2-7; TRBD1 matches at 7 bases. The CDR3 runs 13 residues. Germline loops: CDR1 LNHDA, CDR2 SQIVND (reference sequence). V dropped 5 bases and J dropped 5; count of bases not matched to a gene: 6. The CDR3 nucleotides are TGTGCCAGTAGTCGATTTACAGGGGACGAGCAGTACTTC. Residues: CASSRFTGDEQYF.

The gene calls are TRBV7-2 and TRBJ2-3; TRBD2 agrees at 11 bases. The germline V gene has CDR1 SGHTA and CDR2 FQGNSA. This CDR3 has 18 amino acids. V shed 0 bases and J 5 bases; nucleotides not matched to a gene: 10. The CDR3 region has the DNA TGTGCCAGCAGCTTAGCGTGGTTAGCGGGGGGGCTGGGAGATACGCAGTATTTT. As protein: CASSLAWLAGGLGDTQYF.

The V gene is TRBV27, the J gene TRBJ1-5; D is perhaps TRBD1 (5 bases). The CDR3 has 15 residues. Trimming removed 6 bases at V and 0 bases at J, with 12 bases between. Germline V gene lookup returns CDR1 MNHEY and CDR2 SMNVEV (reference sequence). Here the CDR3 reads CASSTKTDSNQPQHF. For the CDR3, the DNA is TGTGCCAGCAGCACAAAGACAGATAGCAATCAGCCCCAGCATTTT.

V usage is TRBV5-4 and J usage is TRBJ2-3, with 11 bases that match TRBD2. This CDR3 is 16 amino acids long. Trimming at V came to 4 bases and at J to 3 bases, leaving 7 bases not matched to a gene. The germline CDR1 and CDR2 sequences are SGHNT and YYREEE (reference sequence). The CDR3 sequence: CASSLGTSGRTDTQYF. CDR3 nucleotides: TGTGCCAGCAGCCTCGGGACTAGCGGCCGGACAGATACGCAGTATTTT.

The rearrangement uses TRBV6-6 and TRBJ2-2; no reliable D call. V shed 0 bases and J shed 5 bases, with 7 bases lying between them. The CDR3 totals 14 residues. Per the germline V gene, CDR1 is MNHNY and CDR2 is SVGAGI (reference sequence). Here the CDR3 reads CASSYSVHTGELFF. The CDR3 DNA follows: TGTGCCAGCAGTTACTCGGTACATACCGGGGAGCTGTTTTTT.

This sequence joins TRBV6-6 and TRBJ1-5, with D unresolved. This CDR3 is built from 14 residues. The germline gives CDR1 MNHNY, CDR2 SVGAGI (reference sequence). V was trimmed by 10 bases and J by 0 bases, leaving 13 bases between them. The CDR3 nucleotides read TGTGCCACTTCCCGCGAGGGTAGCAATCAGCCCCAGCATTTT. Protein product: CATSREGSNQPQHF.